The 26 T cell receptor beta chains listed next were all sequenced from one sample in a study of spatial heterogeneity in lung cancer. Findings and caveats of the study: Intratumoral expanded alpha and beta TCR counts were found to track tumor mutation counts.

TCRdb used MiXCR to reprocess the 5' RACE reads, holding one entry per CDR3 protein. The sample yields some 10,000 distinct CDR3 sequences, over 3.5% seen once. Time point reported: sample taken at primary tumor resection. Their recognized antigens are unknown. Source: lung tumor tissue, taken at surgery. The source of these receptors is a female donor with early-stage non-small cell lung cancer.

The sample holds many counts of this clonotype. V is TRBV5-1 and J is TRBJ1-1; unclear D gene. V gave up 0 bases and J gave up 1 base, with 7 bases separating them. The CDR3 is made up of 14 amino acids. Germline CDR1 is SGHRS and CDR2 is YFSETQ. The CDR3 nucleotides read TGCGCCAGCAGCTTGGCTGCTAGGAACACTGAAGCTTTCTTT. It encodes CASSLAARNTEAFF.

This clonotype was observed a handful of times. The J gene is TRBJ1-5, the V gene TRBV20-1; D uncertain. The V end lost 3 bases, the J end lost 16 bases, and 19 bases lay between the germline ends. Looked up from germline, CDR1 is DFQATT and CDR2 is SNEGSKA (reference sequence). This CDR3 has 12 residues. CDR3 residues: CSASPENDQPHF. The CDR3 region has the DNA TGCAGTGCTAGTCCCGAGAACGATCAGCCCCATTTT.

On this clonotype itself: A much larger clone lies a single base off, so this may be a read error. This chain joins TRBV5-1 and TRBJ2-2; tentatively, D is TRBD2 (5 bases). Germline lookup yields CDR1 SGHRS and CDR2 YFSETQ. The CDR3 totals 16 residues. CDR3 nucleotide sequence: TGCGCCACCTCGAGGAGGAGTTACGCGGGTACCGGGGAGCCGTTTTTT. Amino acids: CATSRRSYAGTGEPFF.

This clonotype was seen repeatedly, ten times or more. The genes are TRBV2 and TRBJ2-7, with D uncertain. V was clipped by 8 bases and J by 7 bases, with 24 bases between them. Looked up from germline, CDR1 is SNHLY and CDR2 is FYNNEI. The CDR3 length is 15 residues. This chain's CDR3 is CASPEADHTPREQYF. The CDR3 DNA is TGTGCCAGCCCAGAGGCAGACCATACTCCTCGTGAGCAGTACTTC.

This clonotype was recorded at least ten times. The chain links TRBV10-3 to TRBJ2-1, with 7 bases that match TRBD2. The CDR3 has 16 residues. The germline CDR1 and CDR2 sequences are ENHRY and SYGVKD. V gave up 8 bases and J gave up 8 bases; unmatched junction bases: 18. CDR3 coding DNA: TGTGCCATCGCGCGGACACAGCGGGGCGGGAACGATGAGCAGTTCTTC. Translation: CAIARTQRGGNDEQFF.

This clonotype occurred many times. This sequence joins TRBV4-2 and TRBJ2-7, with unresolved D. The CDR3 is 16 residues long. The germline CDR1 and CDR2 sequences are LGHNA and YNFKEQ. Between the trimmed V and J ends, which lost 0 bases and 2 bases, there was a span of 14 bases. Here the CDR3 reads CASSQEGGTPTYEQYF. CDR3 sequence (DNA): TGTGCCAGCAGCCAAGAAGGCGGCACTCCCACCTACGAGCAGTACTTC.

The sample holds many counts of this clonotype. V gene TRBV20-1 combines with J gene TRBJ1-5; D is possibly TRBD1 (6 bases). There are 12 residues in the CDR3. Per germline, CDR1 DFQATT and CDR2 SNEGSKA (reference sequence). V was cut by 6 bases and J by 3 bases, with 9 bases left in between. CDR3 in DNA: TGCAGTGCAACAGGGACCAATCAGCCCCAGCATTTT. Residues: CSATGTNQPQHF.

The chain recombines TRBV7-9 with TRBJ2-7, with a possible D match to TRBD1 (6 bases). V lost 1 base and J lost 4, with 11 bases in between. The CDR3 spans 14 residues. Per germline, CDR1 SEHNR and CDR2 FQNEAQ (reference sequence). The CDR3 sequence is CASSLGGLRYEQYF. CDR3 in DNA: TGTGCCAGCAGCTTAGGGGGGCTTCGGTACGAGCAGTACTTC.

This clonotype has ten or more counts. CDR3 DNA: TGTGCCAGCAGCCGAAGGGCCGGGACTAGCGGAGCTTACGAGCAGTACTTC. Translated: CASSRRAGTSGAYEQYF. The V gene is TRBV27, the J gene TRBJ2-7, with 11 nucleotides matching TRBD2. The CDR3 consists of 17 residues. The V segment lost 6 bases and the J segment 4 bases; nucleotides outside the gene matches: 14. CDR1 and CDR2 from the germline V gene are MNHEY and SMNVEV (reference sequence).

This clonotype was detected ten times or more. The rearrangement joins TRBV11-2 to TRBJ2-7; the D is unclear. CDR3 size: 11 residues. Trimming stripped 5 bases from V and 3 bases from J, with 5 bases between. Germline V gene data show CDR1 as SGHAT and CDR2 as FQNNGV. DNA of the CDR3: TGTGCCAGCAGCGAATACTACGAGCAGTACTTC. Translation: CASSEYYEQYF. The full variable domain, in which reference TRBV11-2 and TRBJ2-7 provide the parts outside the CDR3, is EAGVAQSPRYKIIEKRQSVAFWCNPISGHATLYWYQQILGQGPKLLIQFQNNGVVDDSQLPKDRFSAERLKGVDSTLKIQPAKLEDSAVYLCASSEYYEQYFGPGTRLTVT.

The chain has TRBV30 and TRBJ2-5, with 7 bases fitting TRBD1. Germline CDR1 GTSNPN, CDR2 SVGIG (reference sequence). V shed 4 bases, J shed 5 bases, and the junction held 7 bases outside the gene matches. The CDR3 runs 13 residues. The CDR3: CAWNTGVRETQYF. In DNA form, the CDR3 reads TGTGCCTGGAATACAGGGGTTAGGGAGACCCAGTACTTC.

This clonotype was observed many times. The chain links TRBV6-5 to TRBJ1-1; D is undetermined. V shed 2 bases and J shed 5 bases, with 6 bases lying between them. The CDR3 spans 12 residues. From germline, CDR1 is MNHEY and CDR2 SVGAGI. The CDR3 region has the DNA TGTGCCAGCAGTTACGGTCGGACTGAAGCTTTCTTT. It codes for CASSYGRTEAFF.

This clonotype was seen ten or more times. The chain employs TRBV11-2 and TRBJ2-2, with unresolved D. V lost 3 bases and J lost 6, with 11 bases in between. The germline CDR1 and CDR2 sequences are SGHAT and FQNNGV. CDR3 length equals 14 residues. The CDR3 DNA is TGTGCCAGCAGCTTCGAGTATGAGGCCGGGGAGCTGTTTTTT. It yields the protein CASSFEYEAGELFF.

This clonotype was counted ten times or more. The V gene is TRBV20-1, the J gene TRBJ2-1, with 9 positions matching TRBD2. The CDR3 runs 14 residues. Trimming took 6 bases from V and 9 from J; bases not matched to a gene: 12. Germline CDR1 DFQATT, CDR2 SNEGSKA (reference sequence). The CDR3 spells CSARLAGGGSEQFF. The CDR3 region has the DNA TGCAGTGCCCGATTGGCGGGAGGGGGAAGTGAGCAGTTCTTC.

This clonotype was counted a few times. This rearrangement joins TRBV5-1 to TRBJ1-5; TRBD1 might be the D (5 bases). There are 14 residues in the CDR3. Trimming removed 4 bases at V and 2 bases at J, with 10 bases between. CDR1 is SGHRS, CDR2 YFSETQ, per germline. The CDR3: CASSPDSRNQPQHF. CDR3 nucleotide sequence: TGCGCCAGCAGCCCCGACAGCCGCAATCAGCCCCAGCATTTT.

This chain uses TRBV6-6 with TRBJ1-5; D is uncertain. CDR1 is MNHNY, CDR2 SVGAGI, per germline (reference sequence). The CDR3 runs to 13 residues. V shed 7 bases and J shed 7 bases, with 14 bases lying between them. The CDR3 loop is CASTVRGGQPQHF. The DNA of the CDR3 is TGTGCCAGCACGGTGCGGGGTGGGCAGCCCCAGCATTTT.

This clonotype occurred a few times. V is TRBV4-1 and J is TRBJ1-1; 8 bases are shared with TRBD1. Trimming cost V 2 bases and J 5 bases; bases outside gene matches: 4. The CDR3 is made up of 14 amino acids. From germline, CDR1 is MGHRA and CDR2 YSYEKL. CDR3 in DNA: TGCGCCAGCAGCCAACCGGACAGGGAGACTGAAGCTTTCTTT. It yields the protein CASSQPDRETEAFF.

This clonotype is medium-sized in the sample. The genes are TRBV7-8 and TRBJ2-3, with D possibly matching TRBD1 (7 bases). The CDR3 sequence is 14 residues long. Trimming stripped 5 bases from V and 4 bases from J, with 13 bases between. Germline CDR1 is SGHVS and CDR2 is FQNEAQ. In nucleotides, the CDR3 is TGTGCCAGCAGCCCAGGGGGGATCCCAGATACGCAGTATTTT. Amino acid sequence: CASSPGGIPDTQYF.

In this sample, this clonotype turned up many times. V gene TRBV20-1 combines with J gene TRBJ1-1; possibly TRBD1 for D (6 bases). Trimming took off 5 bases at V and 0 bases at J, with 13 bases between the two ends. The germline CDR1 and CDR2 sequences are DFQATT and SNEGSKA (reference sequence). The CDR3 contains 14 residues. CDR3: CSAPDWTVNTEAFF. CDR3 nucleotide sequence: TGCAGTGCTCCGGACTGGACAGTGAACACTGAAGCTTTCTTT.

This clonotype was counted ten times or more. V usage is TRBV11-2 and J usage is TRBJ2-5, with D perhaps TRBD1 (6 bases). The CDR3 has 13 residues. Germline lookup yields CDR1 SGHAT and CDR2 FQNNGV. With 3 bases removed from V and 4 bases from J, the gap between germline ends came to 9 bases. Written as DNA, the CDR3 is TGTGCCAGCAGCTTTGGGGGCCGAGAGACCCAGTACTTC. The encoded protein is CASSFGGRETQYF. Full variable domain (outside the CDR3, taken from reference TRBV11-2 and TRBJ2-5): EAGVAQSPRYKIIEKRQSVAFWCNPISGHATLYWYQQILGQGPKLLIQFQNNGVVDDSQLPKDRFSAERLKGVDSTLKIQPAKLEDSAVYLCASSFGGRETQYFGPGTRLLVL.

This clonotype was recorded at least ten times. The chain couples TRBV3-1 to TRBJ1-5; D remains ambiguous. Germline-derived CDR1 and CDR2 are LGHDT and YNNKEL (reference sequence). The CDR3 has 13 amino acids. The germline V and J ends were trimmed by 0 bases and 6 bases, with 6 bases remaining between them. CDR3 in DNA: TGTGCCAGCAGCCAAGATCTAGGTCAGCCCCAGCATTTT. Translation: CASSQDLGQPQHF.

V is TRBV5-4 and J is TRBJ2-1; TRBD1 matches at 8 bases. V trimming: 4 bases; J trimming: 5 bases; junction bases outside the gene matches: 2. Germline-derived CDR1 and CDR2 are SGHNT and YYREEE (reference sequence). The CDR3 extends over 13 amino acids. The CDR3 DNA sequence: TGTGCCAGCAGCCCGACAGGGGACAATGAGCAGTTCTTC. Encoded protein: CASSPTGDNEQFF.

This clonotype was counted many times. The chain uses TRBV29-1 and TRBJ2-1; D remains unclear. Germline V gene data show CDR1 as SQVTM and CDR2 as ANQGSEA. The CDR3 runs to 12 residues. Trimming cost V 5 bases and J 4 bases, with 9 bases left between them. This CDR3 is CSVRAEYNEQFF. In DNA, the CDR3 is TGCAGCGTTCGGGCGGAGTACAATGAGCAGTTCTTC.

This clonotype was observed many times. V and J are TRBV29-1 and TRBJ1-1; D uncertain. The CDR3 spans 11 residues. Germline CDR1 and CDR2: SQVTM and ANQGSEA. V shed 2 bases and J shed 1 base, with 2 bases lying between them. The CDR3 loop is CSVERNTEAFF. The CDR3 DNA reads TGCAGCGTTGAAAGGAACACTGAAGCTTTCTTT.

The table lists this clonotype with many counts. The V call is TRBV28, the J call TRBJ1-1, with D possibly being TRBD1 (5 bases). Trimming removed 3 bases from V and 6 bases from J, with 14 bases in between. Germline CDR1 reads MDHEN; CDR2 reads SYDVKM. This CDR3 spans 14 amino acids. CDR3 protein: CASSFGGGDSEAFF. The CDR3 DNA reads TGTGCCAGCAGTTTTGGGGGGGGGGACTCTGAAGCTTTCTTT.

The sample holds many counts of this clonotype. The rearrangement links TRBV5-8 to TRBJ2-3; 7 bases fit TRBD1. Losses at the gene ends were 3 bases for V and 4 bases for J; bases not matched to a gene: 2. The CDR3 is 13 amino acids. Germline CDR1 is SGHTS and CDR2 is YDEGEE. In nucleotides, the CDR3 is TGTGCCAGCAGCTCGCAGGGGGCAGATACGCAGTATTTT. Translation: CASSSQGADTQYF.